This T cell receptor (beta chain) originates from a study of CD4 T cells in relation to SARS-CoV-2 and coronaviruses. Broader study findings: In roughly 61% of donors, memory CD4+ clonotypes crossrecognized SARS-CoV-2 and at least one common cold coronavirus spike.

Unexposed donor CD4+ T cells date from about 2011-2018, before the COVID-19 pandemic. CD4+ T cells were isolated from the cells after around 11 days of culture. Concerning this clone: Its antigen is undetermined.

Here immunoSEQ multiplex PCR was the method, and the copy in TCRdb shows in-frame clones only, minus some. The profile covers approximately 20,000 clones, with approximately 70% appearing a single time and 20% to 25% taken by the ten largest. CDR1 and CDR2 (germline): MNHEY, SVGEGT. Trimming took off 0 bases at V and 2 bases at J, with 14 bases between the two ends. The CDR3 length is 16 residues. This receptor was taken from a human donor in good health. This chain uses TRBV6-2 or TRBV6-3 with TRBJ2-7; no reliable D call. Sequenced sample: CD4+ T cells from PBMCs, cultured in vitro. The CDR3 here is CASSYSTRTNPYEQYF. As DNA, the CDR3 is TGTGCCAGCAGTTACTCGACCCGCACCAACCCCTACGAGCAGTACTTC.